The 21 T cell receptor beta chains listed next were all sequenced from one sample in a study of molecular identifiers for immune sequencing clone quantification. TCRdb re-called the PCR reads through MiXCR, storing one row per CDR3 protein. Of more than 250,000 distinct CDR3 sequences in the sample, about 20% are singletons; the top ten hold about 0.81%. Sequencing input: naive CD8+ T cells from blood, with Jurkat cell RNA spiked in. Subset specified: FACS-sorted CD8+CD4-CCR7+CD45RA+ naive T cells. The receptors here all came from a human donor in good health. Some libraries in this study had Jurkat cell RNA spiked in.

On this clonotype: Given a much more abundant clone one base away, this may be a read error. Because it lacks the conserved phenylalanine or tryptophan at the end, this CDR3 is likely a read error. This chain joins TRBV7-2 and TRBJ1-1; D is uncertain. The CDR3 contains 13 residues. The germline V gene encodes CDR1 SGHTA and CDR2 FQGNSA. Trimming took off 3 bases at V and 2 bases at J, with 7 bases between the two ends. CDR3 bases: TGTGCCAGCAGCTTTGGACCTAACACTGAAGCTTTCCTT. The encoded protein is CASSFGPNTEAFL.

This clonotype showed up many times. The chain couples TRBV2 to TRBJ2-7; D unclear. Trimming left V 2 bases short and J 1 base short, with 9 bases between. CDR1 is SNHLY, CDR2 FYNNEI, per germline. The CDR3 spans 14 residues. For the CDR3, the DNA is TGTGCCAGCAGTGAAAGTCCCGCGTCCTACGAGCAGTACTTC. Protein product: CASSESPASYEQYF.

The rearrangement links TRBV30 to TRBJ2-7; TRBD1 or TRBD2 may be the D gene (5 bases each). Trimming cost V 3 bases and J 1 base, with 13 bases left between them. This CDR3 is 14 amino acids long. The germline V gene encodes CDR1 GTSNPN and CDR2 SVGIG (reference sequence). This chain's CDR3 is CAWRTGAGSYEQYF. In nucleotides, the CDR3 is TGTGCCTGGAGGACCGGGGCTGGGTCCTACGAGCAGTACTTC.

In its sample, this clonotype was seen many times. This rearrangement joins TRBV2 to TRBJ2-3, with 9 bases aligning to TRBD2. V gave up 7 bases and J gave up 4 bases; unmatched junction bases: 9. This CDR3 contains 15 residues. Germline V gene data show CDR1 as SNHLY and CDR2 as FYNNEI. The CDR3 here is CASTVVAGEADTQYF. The CDR3 DNA reads TGTGCCAGCACGGTGGTAGCGGGGGAGGCAGATACGCAGTATTTT.

This clonotype occurred many times. The chain combines TRBV9 with TRBJ1-1; 7 bases line up with TRBD1. The trim removed 3 bases at V and 1 base at J, leaving 6 bases unmatched. This CDR3 has 15 amino acids. From germline, CDR1 is SGDLS and CDR2 YYNGEE. As DNA, the CDR3 is TGTGCCAGCAGCGCCACGGACAGGCCGAACACTGAAGCTTTCTTT. Its protein is CASSATDRPNTEAFF.

The CDR3 nucleotides read TGTGCCAGCAGCCTGTCGGCTAGCGGGCCCACAGATACGCAGTATTTT. It encodes CASSLSASGPTDTQYF. The chain employs TRBV6-5 and TRBJ2-3, with 8 bases fitting TRBD2. This CDR3 region has 16 residues. Trimming removed 6 bases from V and 2 bases from J; junction bases left unmatched: 10. CDR1 is MNHEY, CDR2 SVGAGI, per germline.

This clonotype was seen at least ten times. This chain uses TRBV7-7 with TRBJ2-5; D gene uncertain. CDR3 length: 13 amino acids. CDR1 is SSHAT, CDR2 FNYEAQ, per germline (reference sequence). V was clipped by 1 base and J by 1 base, with 4 bases between them. The CDR3 DNA follows: TGTGCCAGCAGCTTAGAAGTCCAAGAGACCCAGTACTTC. Protein product: CASSLEVQETQYF.

This clonotype was observed a handful of times. J is TRBJ2-7 and V is TRBV29-1; 7 bases line up with TRBD1. The CDR3 totals 15 residues. J lost 1 base, V lost 6 bases, and 12 bases had no gene match. Germline CDR1 SQVTM, CDR2 ANQGSEA. The CDR3 reads CSVPGQFSVSYEQYF. In DNA, the CDR3 is TGCAGCGTACCGGGACAGTTCTCTGTTTCCTACGAGCAGTACTTC.

On this clonotype itself: A much larger clone differs from this one at a single base, so this may be a read error. The chain couples TRBV9 to TRBJ2-3, with D tentatively TRBD2 (6 bases). The CDR3 contains 16 residues. The germline V gene encodes CDR1 SGDLS and CDR2 YYNGEE. Trimming stripped 7 bases from V and 1 base from J, with 19 bases between. The CDR3 DNA is TGTGCCAGCTGCCCCGAGGACCCGGGAGGCACAGATACGCAGTATTTT. Protein product: CASCPEDPGGTDTQYF.

Remarks on this clonotype: Relative to the germline gene, one junction end is altered; a read error may explain this. The V and J genes are TRBV4-3 and TRBJ1-5; D is unclear. The CDR3 contains 15 residues. CDR1 and CDR2 from the germline V gene are LGHNA and YSLEER. CDR3 loop: CASSQDQASNQPQHF. Here the CDR3 DNA reads TGCGCCAGCAGTCAAGATCAGGCTAGCAATCAGCCCCAGCATTTT.

The CDR3 loop is CASSPNPWTEHTDTQYF. CDR3 nucleotide sequence: TGTGCCAGCAGCCCGAACCCCTGGACCGAACACACAGATACGCAGTATTTT. The genes are TRBV3-2 and TRBJ2-3; the table's D call TRBD1 went unverified against the DNA. TRBV3-2 is an annotated pseudogene. This CDR3 region has 17 residues.

Note on this clonotype: This may arise from a read error, as a much more abundant clone is one base away. The V gene is TRBV6-6, the J gene TRBJ1-1; tentatively, D is TRBD1 (6 bases). Germline V gene lookup returns CDR1 MNHNY and CDR2 SVGAGI (reference sequence). Trimming took off 11 bases at V and 4 bases at J, with 17 bases between the two ends. This CDR3 contains 13 residues. The CDR3 spells CAGGEGGCTEAFF. CDR3 nucleotides: TGTGCCGGCGGGGAGGGGGGATGCACTGAAGCTTTCTTT.

In the case of this clonotype: A much bigger clone sits one base away, suggesting this may be a read error. The V and J genes are TRBV6-2 or TRBV6-3 and TRBJ2-7; TRBD1 or TRBD2 may be the D gene (5 bases each). CDR1 is MNHEY, CDR2 SVGEGT, per germline. The V gene lost 8 bases and the J gene lost 0 bases, with 14 bases spanning the gap. The CDR3 totals 14 residues. The CDR3 is CASHPGATSYEQYF. As DNA, the CDR3 is TGTGCCAGCCACCCCGGGGCTACCTCCTACGAGCAGTACTTC.

The rearrangement uses TRBV27 and TRBJ2-3, with TRBD1 matching 9 bases. Germline CDR1 and CDR2: MNHEY and SMNVEV (reference sequence). V lost 4 bases, J lost 0 bases, and 11 bases stayed unmatched. This CDR3 has 18 residues. This chain's CDR3 is CASSSQGQGLSSTDTQYF. The DNA of the CDR3 is TGTGCCAGCAGTTCCCAGGGACAGGGCCTATCTAGCACAGATACGCAGTATTTT.

This clonotype showed up many times. The V call is TRBV5-6, the J call TRBJ2-1, with D perhaps TRBD1 or TRBD2 (5 bases each). Germline CDR1 and CDR2: SGHDT and YYEEEE. CDR3 length: 18 amino acids. The V gene lost 4 bases and the J gene lost 0 bases, with 20 bases spanning the gap. CDR3 DNA: TGTGCCAGCAGCCCGGCGCTTAGGGGAGCGAGCTCCTACAATGAGCAGTTCTTC. This translates into CASSPALRGASSYNEQFF.

This clonotype was observed a few times. This CDR3 reads CASSPGQAYNEQFF. The CDR3 nucleotides read TGTGCCAGCAGTCCAGGACAAGCCTACAATGAGCAGTTCTTC. The chain uses TRBV27 and TRBJ2-1, with D possibly being TRBD1 (5 bases). Looked up from germline, CDR1 is MNHEY and CDR2 is SMNVEV (reference sequence). V was cut by 5 bases and J by 2 bases, with 10 bases left in between. The CDR3 extends over 14 amino acids.

This clonotype has more than one count but fewer than ten. This chain joins TRBV7-9 and TRBJ2-7; 7 nucleotides agree with TRBD1. The V gene end was trimmed by 4 bases and the J gene end by 4 bases; junction bases not matched to a gene: 7. Germline CDR1 reads SEHNR; CDR2 reads FQNEAQ (reference sequence). CDR3 length: 14 amino acids. For the CDR3, the DNA is TGTGCCAGCAGCTCCCCGGGACAGCTATACGAGCAGTACTTC. Its translation is CASSSPGQLYEQYF.

In this sample, this clonotype turned up many times. The genes are TRBV4-1 and TRBJ1-4, with no clear D. The CDR3 is 13 residues long. Germline CDR1 MGHRA, CDR2 YSYEKL. Trimming left V 1 base short and J 7 bases short, with 7 bases between. CDR3 DNA: TGCGCCAGCAGCCAAGTCGTGAGTGAAAAACTGTTTTTT. As protein: CASSQVVSEKLFF.

This clonotype was counted at least ten times. One junction end disagrees with the germline gene, perhaps due to a read error. The V call is TRBV30, the J call TRBJ1-1; D possibly corresponds to TRBD1 (6 bases). The germline V gene encodes CDR1 GTSNPN and CDR2 SVGIG (reference sequence). This CDR3 region has 9 residues. The CDR3 DNA reads TGTGCCTGGAGTCCACAGGGCCCCTTT. Its protein product is CAWSPQGPF.

Notes on this clonotype: A much larger clone is a single base away; this may be a read error. The chain is built from TRBV11-2 and TRBJ2-3; 7 positions match TRBD2. The trim removed 4 bases at V and 1 base at J, leaving 14 bases unmatched. Germline CDR1 is SGHAT and CDR2 is FQNNGV. The CDR3 length is 18 residues. The chain's CDR3 is CASSSARLAGWGTDTQYF. CDR3 DNA: TGTGCCAGCAGCTCTGCCCGATTAGCGGGCTGGGGCACAGATACGCAGTATTTT. Combining the CDR3 with reference TRBV11-2 and TRBJ2-3 gives the whole variable domain EAGVAQSPRYKIIEKRQSVAFWCNPISGHATLYWYQQILGQGPKLLIQFQNNGVVDDSQLPKDRFSAERLKGVDSTLKIQPAKLEDSAVYLCASSSARLAGWGTDTQYFGPGTRLTVL.

This clonotype was seen only a few times. The genes are TRBV6-2 or TRBV6-3 and TRBJ2-7; D perhaps matches TRBD1 (6 bases). V shed 11 bases and J shed 7 bases, with 21 bases lying between them. There are 13 residues in the CDR3. The germline CDR1 and CDR2 sequences are MNHEY and SVGEGT. The chain's CDR3 is CASEDPGVWEQYF. CDR3 nucleotide sequence: TGTGCCTCCGAGGATCCAGGGGTGTGGGAGCAGTACTTC.